This T cell receptor beta chain emerged from a study of regulatory T cells in long-lasting Graves disease. Study outcomes and limitations: Fewer public clonotypes were shared by new patients (around 960) than by persistent patients (about 2,700).

Arm-PCR of CDR3 regions and iRepertoire HTBI primers were the basis on which TCR beta libraries were built. A single record per CDR3 protein comes from TCRdb applying MiXCR to the multiplex PCR reads. Of 390,000 or so distinct CDR3 sequences in the sample, approximately 25% were seen once. As to this clonotype: Its cognate antigen is unknown.

Germline assignment: CDR1 MNHEY and CDR2 SVGEGT. This CDR3 region has 17 residues. The V end lost 6 bases, the J end lost 0 bases, and 15 bases lay between the germline ends. Time point denoted: persistent/refractory GD, antithyroid drugs over 5 years with positive TRAb. Construction of the TCR library relied on RNA isolated from PBMCs. Sequenced material: peripheral blood mononuclear cells (PBMCs), taken when the disease was refractory, from a patient treated with antithyroid drugs. The rearrangement uses TRBV6-2 or TRBV6-3 and TRBJ2-6; possibly TRBD1 for D (6 bases). The sequence was collected from a woman in her thirties or forties with Graves disease. The CDR3 sequence: CASRQGTFSSGANVLTF. Written as DNA, the CDR3 is TGTGCCAGCAGACAAGGGACATTCAGCTCTGGGGCCAACGTCCTGACTTTC.